The 30 T cell receptor beta chains below all came from one sample that was sequenced in a study of blood T cells in healthy people across ages. The second PCR ran roughly 6 to 12 cycles with a sample-barcoded 5' primer and J-beta primers. TCRdb recomputed calls from the 5' RACE reads with MiXCR, one row per CDR3 protein. The sample lists more than 650,000 distinct CDR3 sequences, roughly 50% occurring once. The sequenced material came from blood. Every receptor here comes from a man older than 75 in good health.

The chain employs TRBV6-4 and TRBJ2-3, with D hard to call. The germline V gene has CDR1 MRHNA and CDR2 SNTAGT. The V end was cut by 4 bases, the J end by 2 bases, with 10 bases between. This CDR3 is 14 amino acids long. Here the CDR3 DNA reads TGTGCCAGCAGTGTGACAACGAACACAGATACGCAGTATTTT. Translating it yields CASSVTTNTDTQYF.

This clonotype was counted a few times. V and J are TRBV25-1 and TRBJ1-2; 8 bases are a match to TRBD1. The ends lost 4 bases at V and 3 bases at J; junction bases unmatched: 7. The CDR3 sequence is 15 residues long. The germline V gene encodes CDR1 MGHDK and CDR2 SYGVNS. The CDR3 bases are TGTGCCAGCAGTGGTCGGGACAGGTGGGACTATGGCTACACCTTC. Translating gives CASSGRDRWDYGYTF.

The V call is TRBV28, the J call TRBJ1-1; D may be TRBD1 (6 bases). The CDR3 is 16 amino acids. The germline CDR1 and CDR2 sequences are MDHEN and SYDVKM. V was clipped by 5 bases and J by 1 base, with 17 bases between them. The CDR3 spells CASSRTGSTSNTEAFF. CDR3 DNA: TGTGCCAGCAGTCGTACAGGGAGTACTTCGAACACTGAAGCTTTCTTT.

This chain uses TRBV3-1 with TRBJ2-6, with D unclear. V lost 5 bases and J 0 bases, leaving 8 bases between the germline ends. CDR1 is LGHDT and CDR2 is YNNKEL in the germline V gene (reference sequence). The CDR3 is 15 amino acids. For the CDR3, the DNA is TGTGCCAGCAGCGTGGACCACTCTGGGGCCAACGTCCTGACTTTC. It specifies CASSVDHSGANVLTF.

V and J are TRBV10-3 and TRBJ2-1, with D perhaps matching TRBD1 (6 bases). V lost 4 bases, J lost 5 bases, and 9 bases lay in between. The CDR3 covers 13 residues. The germline CDR1 and CDR2 sequences are ENHRY and SYGVKD. Here the CDR3 reads CAISGTEDNEQFF. The CDR3, as DNA: TGTGCCATCAGTGGGACAGAAGACAATGAGCAGTTCTTC.

This chain joins TRBV7-2 and TRBJ2-2, with D unresolved. CDR1 SGHTA and CDR2 FQGNSA come from the germline V gene. Trimming cost V 2 bases and J 6 bases, with 7 bases left between them. The CDR3 contains 13 residues. CDR3 nucleotides: TGTGCCAGCAGCTTATTCGGGTCCGGGGAGCTGTTTTTT. Its translation: CASSLFGSGELFF.

The chain combines TRBV7-9 with TRBJ2-4; 7 bases map to TRBD2. The CDR3 covers 12 residues. After removal of 0 bases from V and 15 bases from J, the junction contained 5 bases not matched to a gene. Germline V CDR1 and CDR2: SEHNR, FQNEAQ (reference sequence). The CDR3: CASSLAGGRWYF. The DNA for the CDR3 is TGTGCCAGCAGCTTAGCGGGCGGGAGATGGTACTTC.

This rearrangement joins TRBV9 to TRBJ2-1, with 7 bases fitting TRBD1. The CDR3 length is 15 residues. Germline CDR1 reads SGDLS; CDR2 reads YYNGEE. V lost 1 base, J lost 2 bases, and 3 bases stayed unmatched. CDR3: CASSVLTGTYNEQFF. CDR3 nucleotides: TGTGCCAGCAGCGTATTGACAGGGACCTACAATGAGCAGTTCTTC.

This clonotype occurred once. The rearrangement uses TRBV10-3 and TRBJ1-6; 7 nucleotides line up with TRBD1. This CDR3 contains 14 residues. Germline V gene sequence: CDR1 ENHRY, CDR2 SYGVKD. The V and J ends lost 3 bases and 10 bases, in that order; junction bases with no gene match: 6. DNA of the CDR3: TGTGCCATCAGTGAAAGACAGGGACGGTCACCCCTCCACTTT. It encodes CAISERQGRSPLHF.

A few counts support this clonotype. The V call is TRBV20-1, the J call TRBJ2-1; 9 bases agree with TRBD2. The length of the CDR3 is 14 residues. Germline assignment: CDR1 DFQATT and CDR2 SNEGSKA (reference sequence). Trimming took 5 bases from V and 5 from J; bases not matched to a gene: 7. CDR3 amino acids: CSAPRREGNNEQFF. The CDR3 DNA reads TGCAGTGCTCCTCGGCGGGAGGGTAACAATGAGCAGTTCTTC.

V and J are TRBV29-1 and TRBJ1-4; unclear D gene. The V end was cut by 3 bases, the J end by 7 bases, with 9 bases between. Germline V CDR1 and CDR2: SQVTM, ANQGSEA. This CDR3 comprises 12 residues. The CDR3 DNA reads TGCAGCGTTGACGGGCGTGTTGAAAAACTGTTTTTT. The encoded protein is CSVDGRVEKLFF.

J is TRBJ2-5 and V is TRBV11-2; TRBD2 might be the D (6 bases). The DNA matches TRBJ2-7 better at its end, which makes the J call doubtful. The CDR3 extends over 14 amino acids. CDR1 SGHAT and CDR2 FQNNGV come from the germline V gene. CDR3 region: CASSLTAGSHEQYF. The CDR3 DNA reads as TGTGCCAGCAGCTTAACCGCCGGGAGCCACGAGCAGTACTTC.

V is TRBV20-1 and J is TRBJ2-2, with D unclear. The CDR3 totals 12 residues. The germline V gene encodes CDR1 DFQATT and CDR2 SNEGSKA (reference sequence). V was clipped by 5 bases and J by 6 bases, with 10 bases between them. The chain's CDR3 is CSAPSRAGELFF. The CDR3 DNA reads TGCAGTGCTCCGAGCCGGGCCGGGGAGCTGTTTTTT.

This clonotype appeared a few times. This chain uses TRBV7-8 with TRBJ2-7, with 7 bases fitting TRBD1. J gave up 6 bases and V 4 bases, and 6 bases lay outside the gene matches. CDR3 length: 13 amino acids. CDR1 is SGHVS, CDR2 FQNEAQ, per germline. DNA for the CDR3: TGTGCCAGCAGCTCGGGACAGTCTGCCGAGCAGTACTTC. Translating it yields CASSSGQSAEQYF.

The chain links TRBV5-1 to TRBJ2-4, with D perhaps matching TRBD2 (6 bases). The DNA end is a closer match to TRBJ2-7, so the J assignment may be wrong. Germline CDR1 SGHRS, CDR2 YFSETQ. The CDR3 extends over 15 amino acids. The CDR3 coding sequence is TGCGCCAGCAGCTTGGTCGGGAGAGGGACCTACGAGCAGTACTTC. This codes for CASSLVGRGTYEQYF.

The V call is TRBV20-1, the J call TRBJ1-5, with D tentatively TRBD1 (5 bases). This CDR3 spans 14 amino acids. Germline-derived CDR1 and CDR2 are DFQATT and SNEGSKA (reference sequence). V shed 6 bases and J shed 4 bases, with 16 bases lying between them. CDR3 DNA: TGCAGTGCAGCCAAAGGCCAGGGTAATCAGCCCCAGCATTTT. Translating gives CSAAKGQGNQPQHF.

This chain links TRBV10-2 with TRBJ2-1, with 12 bases identical to TRBD2. The germline V gene encodes CDR1 WSHSY and CDR2 SAAADI. The CDR3 consists of 19 residues. Trimming removed 0 bases from V and 5 bases from J; junction bases left unmatched: 11. The CDR3 DNA follows: TGCGCCAGCAGTGAGTCCCCGGACCGGCTAGCGGGAGGGAACAATGAGCAGTTCTTC. Protein product: CASSESPDRLAGGNNEQFF.

The gene calls are TRBV7-3 and TRBJ2-1; 10 positions match TRBD2. Germline CDR1 SGHTA, CDR2 FQGTGA. Germline trimming cut 2 bases from V and 0 bases from J; bases unmatched to any gene: 16. The CDR3 totals 21 residues. CDR3 sequence (DNA): TGTGCCAGCAGCTTACGTAGGGGACTAGCGCTCCCCTTAAGCTCCTACAATGAGCAGTTCTTC. It specifies CASSLRRGLALPLSSYNEQFF.

The chain links TRBV4-1 to TRBJ2-7; D could derive from TRBD1 or TRBD2 (5 bases each). This CDR3 has 15 residues. Trimming removed 2 bases from V and 3 bases from J, with 14 bases in between. Germline-derived CDR1 and CDR2 are MGHRA and YSYEKL. DNA for the CDR3: TGCGCCAGCAGCCAAAGTTCCGGGGCCCTCTACGAGCAGTACTTC. It encodes CASSQSSGALYEQYF.

This clonotype was counted many times. The chain combines TRBV24-1 with TRBJ2-1; TRBD2 matches 7 bases. V lost 1 base, J lost 5 bases, and 7 bases stayed unmatched. Looked up from germline, CDR1 is KGHDR and CDR2 is SFDVKD. CDR3 size: 16 residues. For the CDR3, the DNA is TGTGCCACCAGTGATTTCGGCGGGAGCGAACACAATGAGCAGTTCTTC. Encoded protein: CATSDFGGSEHNEQFF.

This chain connects TRBV20-1 to TRBJ2-2; either TRBD1 or TRBD2 may supply D (5 bases each). V shed 0 bases and J shed 0 bases, with 11 bases lying between them. Germline loops: CDR1 DFQATT, CDR2 SNEGSKA (reference sequence). The CDR3 has 16 residues. The CDR3 protein is CSARDPGPANTGELFF. The CDR3 bases are TGCAGTGCTAGAGACCCGGGGCCAGCGAACACCGGGGAGCTGTTTTTT.

This chain connects TRBV27 to TRBJ2-1, with 9 bases fitting TRBD1. The V and J ends lost 3 bases and 7 bases, in that order; junction bases with no gene match: 10. Germline V lookup: CDR1 MNHEY, CDR2 SMNVEV (reference sequence). The length of the CDR3 is 16 residues. CDR3 amino acids: CASSFYRGLYLNEQFF. The CDR3 bases are TGTGCCAGCAGTTTTTACAGGGGGCTCTATCTAAATGAGCAGTTCTTC.

This sequence joins TRBV9 and TRBJ1-4; 7 bases map to TRBD1. CDR3 length: 13 residues. With 7 bases clipped from V and 5 bases from J, the junction kept 5 bases outside the gene matches. From germline, CDR1 is SGDLS and CDR2 YYNGEE. This CDR3 is CASGGQPNEKLFF. CDR3 DNA sequence: TGTGCCAGCGGGGGACAGCCAAATGAAAAACTGTTTTTT.

In this sample, this clonotype turned up a few times. This chain connects TRBV11-3 to TRBJ2-1, with D perhaps TRBD2 (5 bases). Judging by the DNA end, TRBJ2-7 fits better; the J call may be wrong. Germline CDR1 reads SGHNT; CDR2 reads YENEEA. The CDR3 is 15 amino acids. The CDR3 nucleotides read TGTGCCAGCAGCCAGGCTGGGAGCTCCTACAATGAGCAGTACTTC. Translated: CASSQAGSSYNEQYF.

The chain uses TRBV24-1 and TRBJ2-5, with 9 bases matching TRBD2. CDR3 length: 16 amino acids. With 2 bases clipped from V and 4 bases from J, the junction kept 7 bases outside the gene matches. Germline assignment: CDR1 KGHDR and CDR2 SFDVKD. The CDR3 spells CATSDSLAGAVETQYF. CDR3 nucleotides: TGTGCCACCAGTGATTCGTTAGCGGGAGCGGTAGAGACCCAGTACTTC.

This chain connects TRBV7-3 to TRBJ2-1; 9 positions match TRBD2. CDR3 length equals 16 residues. CDR1 is SGHTA, CDR2 FQGTGA, per germline. The V segment lost 5 bases and the J segment 4 bases; nucleotides outside the gene matches: 9. CDR3 nucleotide sequence: TGTGCCAGCAGCGACTGGACTAGCGCGCGATACAATGAGCAGTTCTTC. Translation: CASSDWTSARYNEQFF.

The CDR3, as DNA: TGCGCCAGCAGCTTCTCCGCTCCCTCGGGGGGACTAGCGGATAGGGGCAATGAGCAGTACTTC. Protein: CASSFSAPSGGLADRGNEQYF. The genes are TRBV5-1 and TRBJ2-7; 11 bases agree with TRBD2. Looked up from germline, CDR1 is SGHRS and CDR2 is YFSETQ. Losses at the gene ends were 2 bases for V and 7 bases for J; bases not matched to a gene: 26. The CDR3 runs 21 residues.

The V call is TRBV4-2, the J call TRBJ2-7; unclear D gene. V lost 7 bases and J 6 bases, leaving 13 bases between the germline ends. The CDR3 runs to 12 residues. Germline loops: CDR1 LGHNA, CDR2 YNFKEQ. CDR3 sequence reads: CASTGPSREQYF. The CDR3 DNA sequence: TGTGCCAGCACTGGACCCTCCCGCGAGCAGTACTTC.

The V call is TRBV20-1, the J call TRBJ2-5; TRBD2 is a possible D gene (6 bases). Near its end, the DNA agrees better with TRBJ2-7, so the J call may be wrong. In germline, CDR1 is DFQATT, CDR2 SNEGSKA (reference sequence). The CDR3 totals 13 residues. The CDR3 sequence: CSAGGLGDHEQYF. DNA for the CDR3: TGCAGTGCTGGGGGACTTGGGGACCACGAGCAGTACTTC.

V usage is TRBV24-1 and J usage is TRBJ2-4, with D tentatively TRBD1 (5 bases). Germline CDR1 KGHDR, CDR2 SFDVKD. The CDR3 totals 16 residues. The V gene lost 0 bases and the J gene lost 5 bases, with 13 bases spanning the gap. The DNA of the CDR3 is TGTGCCACCAGTGATTTGTGGGCAGGGTCGCAAAACATTCAGTACTTC. This codes for CATSDLWAGSQNIQYF.